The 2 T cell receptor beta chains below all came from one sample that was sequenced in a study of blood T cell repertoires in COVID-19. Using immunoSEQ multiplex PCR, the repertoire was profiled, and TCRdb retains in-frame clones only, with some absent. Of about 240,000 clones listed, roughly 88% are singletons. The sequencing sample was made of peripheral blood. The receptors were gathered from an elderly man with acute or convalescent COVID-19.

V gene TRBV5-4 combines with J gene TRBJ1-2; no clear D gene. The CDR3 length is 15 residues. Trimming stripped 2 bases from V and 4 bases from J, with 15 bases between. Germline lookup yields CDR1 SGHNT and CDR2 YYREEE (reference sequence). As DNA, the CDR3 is TGTGCCAGCAGCTTACCATCGAGGGCGTCCTATGGCTACACCTTC. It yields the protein CASSLPSRASYGYTF.

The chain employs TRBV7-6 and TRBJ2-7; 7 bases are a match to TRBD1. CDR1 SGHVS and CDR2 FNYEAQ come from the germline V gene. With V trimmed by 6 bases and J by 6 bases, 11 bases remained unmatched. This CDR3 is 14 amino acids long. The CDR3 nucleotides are TGTGCCAGCAGTCCCCCGGGACAGATGCCCGAGCAGTACTTC. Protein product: CASSPPGQMPEQYF.